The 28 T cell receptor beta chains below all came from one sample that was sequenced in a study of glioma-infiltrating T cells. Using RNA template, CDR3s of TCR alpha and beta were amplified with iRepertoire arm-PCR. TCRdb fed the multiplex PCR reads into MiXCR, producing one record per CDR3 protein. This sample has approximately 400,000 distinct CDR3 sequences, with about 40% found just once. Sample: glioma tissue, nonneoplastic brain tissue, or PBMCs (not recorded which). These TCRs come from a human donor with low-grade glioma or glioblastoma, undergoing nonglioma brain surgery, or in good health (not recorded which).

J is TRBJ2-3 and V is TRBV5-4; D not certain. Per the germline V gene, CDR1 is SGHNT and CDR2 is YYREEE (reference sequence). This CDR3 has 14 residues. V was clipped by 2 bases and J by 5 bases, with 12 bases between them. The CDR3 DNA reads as TGTGCCAGCAGCTTTCGACAATCAAAAGATACGCAGTATTTT. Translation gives CASSFRQSKDTQYF.

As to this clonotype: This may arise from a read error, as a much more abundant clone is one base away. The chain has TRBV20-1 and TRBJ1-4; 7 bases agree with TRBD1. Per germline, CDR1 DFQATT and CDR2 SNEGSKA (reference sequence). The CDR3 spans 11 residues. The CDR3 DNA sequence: TGCAGTGCTAGCCACCAGACAGGGAAACTTTTT. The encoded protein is CSASHQTGKLF.

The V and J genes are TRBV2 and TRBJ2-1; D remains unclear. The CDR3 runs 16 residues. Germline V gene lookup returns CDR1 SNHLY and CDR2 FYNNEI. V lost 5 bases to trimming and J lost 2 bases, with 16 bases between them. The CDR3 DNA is TGTGCCAGCAGTCCCGCAGATCTAAGCGCCTACAATGAGCAGTTCTTC. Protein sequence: CASSPADLSAYNEQFF. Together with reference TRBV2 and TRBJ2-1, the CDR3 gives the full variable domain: EPEVTQTPSHQVTQMGQEVILRCVPISNHLYFYWYRQILGQKVEFLVSFYNNEISEKSEIFDDQFSVERPDGSNFTLKIRSTKLEDSAMYFCASSPADLSAYNEQFFGPGTRLTVL.

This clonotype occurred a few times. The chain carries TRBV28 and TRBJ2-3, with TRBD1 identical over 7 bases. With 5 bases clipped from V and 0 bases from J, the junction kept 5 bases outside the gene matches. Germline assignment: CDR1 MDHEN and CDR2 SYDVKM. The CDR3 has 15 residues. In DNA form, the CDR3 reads TGTGCCAGCAGTGTATACAGGGGCAGCACAGATACGCAGTATTTT. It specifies CASSVYRGSTDTQYF.

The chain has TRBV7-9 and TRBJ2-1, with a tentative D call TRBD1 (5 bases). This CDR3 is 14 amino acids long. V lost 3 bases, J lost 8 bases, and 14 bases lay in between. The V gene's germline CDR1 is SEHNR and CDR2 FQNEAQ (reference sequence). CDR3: CASSFGHGAYEQFF. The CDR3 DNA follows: TGTGCCAGCAGCTTCGGACACGGTGCTTATGAGCAGTTCTTC.

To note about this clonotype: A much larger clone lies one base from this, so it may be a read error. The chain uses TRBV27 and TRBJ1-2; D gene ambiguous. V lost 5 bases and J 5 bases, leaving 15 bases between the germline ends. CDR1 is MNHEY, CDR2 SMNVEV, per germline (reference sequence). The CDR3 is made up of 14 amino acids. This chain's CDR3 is CASSPESRQYGYTF. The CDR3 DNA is TGTGCCAGCAGTCCCGAAAGCAGGCAATATGGCTACACCTTC.

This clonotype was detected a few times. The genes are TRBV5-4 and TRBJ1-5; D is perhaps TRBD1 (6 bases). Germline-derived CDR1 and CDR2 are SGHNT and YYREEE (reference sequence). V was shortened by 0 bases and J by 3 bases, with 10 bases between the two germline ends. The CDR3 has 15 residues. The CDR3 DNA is TGTGCCAGCAGCTTGGAGCCAGGGGACAATCAGCCCCAGCATTTT. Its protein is CASSLEPGDNQPQHF.

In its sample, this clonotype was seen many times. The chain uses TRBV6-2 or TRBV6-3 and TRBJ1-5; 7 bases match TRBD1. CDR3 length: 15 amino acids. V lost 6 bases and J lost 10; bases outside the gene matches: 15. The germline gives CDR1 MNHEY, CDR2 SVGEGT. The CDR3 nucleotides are TGTGCCAGCAGCTTCGACAGGGCACTAGCAAGACCCCAGCATTTT. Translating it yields CASSFDRALARPQHF.

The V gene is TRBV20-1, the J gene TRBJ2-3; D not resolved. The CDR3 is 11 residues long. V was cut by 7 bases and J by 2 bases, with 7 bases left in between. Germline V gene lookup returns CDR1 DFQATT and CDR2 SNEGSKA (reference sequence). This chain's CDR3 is CSDSITDTQYF. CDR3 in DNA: TGCAGTGATAGCATCACAGATACGCAGTATTTT.

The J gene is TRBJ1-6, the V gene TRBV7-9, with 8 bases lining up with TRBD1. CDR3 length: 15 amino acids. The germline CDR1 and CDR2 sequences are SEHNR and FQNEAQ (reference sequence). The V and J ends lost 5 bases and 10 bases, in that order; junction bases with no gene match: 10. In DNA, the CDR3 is TGTGCCAGCAGCCCTCATCAGGGGGCAGGGTCACCCCTCCACTTT. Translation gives CASSPHQGAGSPLHF.

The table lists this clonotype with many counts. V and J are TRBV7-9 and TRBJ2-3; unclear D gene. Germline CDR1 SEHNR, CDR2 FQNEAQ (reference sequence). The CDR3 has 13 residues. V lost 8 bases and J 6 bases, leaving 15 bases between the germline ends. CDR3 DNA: TGTGCCAGCCAGCCCCCCGCGAAGGATACGCAGTATTTT. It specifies CASQPPAKDTQYF.

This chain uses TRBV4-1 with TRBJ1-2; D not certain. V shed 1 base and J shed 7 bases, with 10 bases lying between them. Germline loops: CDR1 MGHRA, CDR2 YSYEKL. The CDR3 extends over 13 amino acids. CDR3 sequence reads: CASSQGGGFGYTF. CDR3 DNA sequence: TGCGCCAGCAGCCAAGGGGGAGGTTTTGGCTACACCTTC.

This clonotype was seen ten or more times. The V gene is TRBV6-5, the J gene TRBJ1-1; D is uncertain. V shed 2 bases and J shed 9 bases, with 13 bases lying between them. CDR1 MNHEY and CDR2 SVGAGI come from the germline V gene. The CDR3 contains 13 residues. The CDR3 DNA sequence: TGTGCCAGCAGTTACCAAACCGGGTCCCAAGCTTTCTTT. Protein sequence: CASSYQTGSQAFF.

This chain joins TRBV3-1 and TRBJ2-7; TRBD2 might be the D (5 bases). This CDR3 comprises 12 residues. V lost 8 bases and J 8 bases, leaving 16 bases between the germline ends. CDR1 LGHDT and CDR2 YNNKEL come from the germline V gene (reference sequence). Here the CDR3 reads CASDHEEEKQYF. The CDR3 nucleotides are TGTGCCAGCGATCACGAGGAGGAGAAGCAGTACTTC.

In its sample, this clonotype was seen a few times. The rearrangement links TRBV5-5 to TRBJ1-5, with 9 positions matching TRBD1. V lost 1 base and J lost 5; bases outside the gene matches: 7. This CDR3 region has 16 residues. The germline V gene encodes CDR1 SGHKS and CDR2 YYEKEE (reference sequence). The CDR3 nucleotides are TGTGCCAGCAGCTTGTCGAGACAGGGGGTCCATCAGCCCCAGCATTTT. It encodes CASSLSRQGVHQPQHF.

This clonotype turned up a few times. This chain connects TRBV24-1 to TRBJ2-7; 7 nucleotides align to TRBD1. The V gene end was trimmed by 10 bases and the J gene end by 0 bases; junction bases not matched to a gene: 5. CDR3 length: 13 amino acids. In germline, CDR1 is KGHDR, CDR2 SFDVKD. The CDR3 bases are TGTGCCACAAGACAGGGAGACTCCTACGAGCAGTACTTC. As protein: CATRQGDSYEQYF.

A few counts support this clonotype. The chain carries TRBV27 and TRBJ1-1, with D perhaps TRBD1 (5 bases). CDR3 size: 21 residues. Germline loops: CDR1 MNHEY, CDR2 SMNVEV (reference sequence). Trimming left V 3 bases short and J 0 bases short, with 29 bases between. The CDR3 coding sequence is TGTGCCAGCAGTTTCCCCCTCTTATCCCGGGCCCAGGGCCTGATGAACACTGAAGCTTTCTTT. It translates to CASSFPLLSRAQGLMNTEAFF.

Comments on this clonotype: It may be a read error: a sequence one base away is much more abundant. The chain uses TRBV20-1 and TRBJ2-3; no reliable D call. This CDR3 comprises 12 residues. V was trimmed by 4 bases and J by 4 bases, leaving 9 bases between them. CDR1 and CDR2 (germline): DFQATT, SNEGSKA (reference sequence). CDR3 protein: CSAMGVADTQYF. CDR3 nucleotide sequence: TGCAGTGCTATGGGTGTCGCAGATACGCAGTATTTT.

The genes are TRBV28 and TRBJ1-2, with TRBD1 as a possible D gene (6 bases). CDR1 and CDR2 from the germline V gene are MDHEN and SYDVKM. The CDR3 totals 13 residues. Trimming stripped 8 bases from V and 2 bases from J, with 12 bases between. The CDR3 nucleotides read TGTGCCAGCCTAGACAGGAGGAACTATGGCTACACCTTC. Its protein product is CASLDRRNYGYTF.

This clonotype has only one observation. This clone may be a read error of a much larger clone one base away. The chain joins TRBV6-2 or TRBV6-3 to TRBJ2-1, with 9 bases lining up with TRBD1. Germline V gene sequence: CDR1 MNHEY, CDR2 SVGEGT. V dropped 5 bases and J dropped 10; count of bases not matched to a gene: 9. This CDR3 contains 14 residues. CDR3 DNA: TGTGCCAGCAGTACAGGGGGCTTTTTATCGGAGCAGTTCTTC. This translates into CASSTGGFLSEQFF.

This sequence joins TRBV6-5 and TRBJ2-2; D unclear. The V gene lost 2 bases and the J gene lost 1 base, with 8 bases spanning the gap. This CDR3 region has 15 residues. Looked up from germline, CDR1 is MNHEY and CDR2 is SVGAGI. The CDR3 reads CASSYEVMNTGELFF. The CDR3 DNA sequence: TGTGCCAGCAGTTACGAGGTTATGAACACCGGGGAGCTGTTTTTT.

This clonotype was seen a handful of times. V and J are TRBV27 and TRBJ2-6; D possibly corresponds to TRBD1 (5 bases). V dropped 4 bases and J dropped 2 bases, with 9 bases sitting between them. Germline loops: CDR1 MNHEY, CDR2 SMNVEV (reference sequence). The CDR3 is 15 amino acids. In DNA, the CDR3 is TGTGCCAGCAGTTATACAGGCGCTGGGGCCAACGTCCTGACTTTC. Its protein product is CASSYTGAGANVLTF.

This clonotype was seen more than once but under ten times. The CDR3 DNA reads TGTGCCACCAGCAGAGATCCCCCGACTAGAGCGGGAGGTGAGCAGTTCTTC. Translating it yields CATSRDPPTRAGGEQFF. The chain couples TRBV15 to TRBJ2-1; 9 bases are shared with TRBD2. The germline V gene has CDR1 LNHNV and CDR2 YYDKDF (reference sequence). The junction had 12 bases not matched to a gene; V was cut back by 0 bases and J by 9 bases. The CDR3 length is 17 residues.

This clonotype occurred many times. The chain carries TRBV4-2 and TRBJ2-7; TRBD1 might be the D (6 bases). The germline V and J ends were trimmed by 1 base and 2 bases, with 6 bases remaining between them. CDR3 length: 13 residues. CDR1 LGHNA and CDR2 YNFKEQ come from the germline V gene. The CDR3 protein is CASSQAGAYEQYF. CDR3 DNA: TGTGCCAGCAGCCAAGCAGGGGCCTACGAGCAGTACTTC.

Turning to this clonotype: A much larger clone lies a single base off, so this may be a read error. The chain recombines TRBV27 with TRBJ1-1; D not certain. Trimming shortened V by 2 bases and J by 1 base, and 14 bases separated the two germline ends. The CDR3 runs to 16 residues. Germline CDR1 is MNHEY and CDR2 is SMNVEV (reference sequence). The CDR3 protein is CASSLLGILWNTEAFF. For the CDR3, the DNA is TGTGCCAGCAGTTTACTAGGGATTCTGTGGAACACTGAAGCTTTCTTT.

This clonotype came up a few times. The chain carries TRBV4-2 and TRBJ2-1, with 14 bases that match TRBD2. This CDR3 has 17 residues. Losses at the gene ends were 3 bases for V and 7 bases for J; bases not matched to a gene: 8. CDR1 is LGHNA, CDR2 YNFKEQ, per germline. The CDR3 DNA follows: TGTGCCAGCAGCCATCTACCCGGGACTAGCGGGAGAAATGAGCAGTTCTTC. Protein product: CASSHLPGTSGRNEQFF.

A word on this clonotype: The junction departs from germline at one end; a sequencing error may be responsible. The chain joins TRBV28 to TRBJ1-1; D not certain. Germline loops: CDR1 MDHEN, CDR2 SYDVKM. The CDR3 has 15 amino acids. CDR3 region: CARNHRAAQNAEAFF. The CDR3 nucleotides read TGTGCCAGAAACCATAGGGCAGCCCAGAACGCTGAAGCTTTCTTT.

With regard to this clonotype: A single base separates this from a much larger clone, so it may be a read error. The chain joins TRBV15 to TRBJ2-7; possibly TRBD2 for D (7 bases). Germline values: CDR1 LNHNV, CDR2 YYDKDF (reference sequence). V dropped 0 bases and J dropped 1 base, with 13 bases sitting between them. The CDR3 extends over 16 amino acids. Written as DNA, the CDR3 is TGTGCCACCAGCAGAGATGGGAGGGGGGGGTCCTACGAGCAGTACTTC. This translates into CATSRDGRGGSYEQYF.